This T cell receptor (beta chain) was sequenced for a study of T-cell reconstitution after alpha-beta-depleted transplantation in children. The TCRbeta library was prepared with unique molecular identifiers. MiXCR was run by TCRdb on the PCR reads, yielding one entry per CDR3 protein. The sample records roughly 400,000 distinct CDR3 sequences, around 46% being singletons. Concerning this clonotype itself: Its antigen remains unidentified.

Looked up from germline, CDR1 is SQVTM and CDR2 is ANQGSEA. CDR3 length: 13 amino acids. Germline trimming cut 7 bases from V and 5 bases from J; bases unmatched to any gene: 9. Study conclusions and caveats: Where some patients showed high TCRbeta diversity at day 60, it came from recipient T cells and thymic progenitors that had survived. Diversity and T-cell counts at one year after transplant derived mostly from new T cells. Reported findings indicate that, about two months after transplant, alpha-beta T cells came from several hundred expanded clones, which were derived from non-depleted graft cells.

V gene TRBV29-1 combines with J gene TRBJ1-1; TRBD1 matches 8 bases. The receptor was derived from a girl aged 2 to 10 with aplastic anemia, due to receive a stem cell transplant. Source: PBMCs, taken before TCRalphabeta/CD19-depleted stem cell transplant. CDR3 DNA: TGCAGCGCCAAGGGACAGGCCGCTACTGAAGCTTTCTTT. The encoded protein is CSAKGQAATEAFF. Drawing the rest from reference TRBV29-1 and TRBJ1-1, the complete variable domain is SAVISQKPSRDICQRGTSLTIQCQVDSQVTMMFWYRQQPGQSLTLIATANQGSEATYESGFVIDKFPISRPNLTFSTLTVSNMSPEDSSIYLCSAKGQAATEAFFGQGTRLTVV.